These 14 T cell receptor beta chains originate from one sample sequenced in a study of early T cells in non-severe SARS-CoV-2 infection. TCRdb recomputed calls from the 5' RACE reads with MiXCR, one row per CDR3 protein. The sample records about 56,000 distinct CDR3 sequences, over 13% being singletons. The source was whole blood, collected at baseline. The receptor set was obtained from an adult who was a healthcare worker with PCR-confirmed SARS-CoV-2 infection or an uninfected control (not recorded which).

The chain uses TRBV12-3 or TRBV12-4 and TRBJ2-7; D not resolved. There are 15 residues in the CDR3. The V gene lost 1 base and the J gene lost 3 bases, with 13 bases spanning the gap. CDR3 nucleotides: TGTGCCAGCAGTTTAGGTCCGAGTCAATTCTACGAGCAGTACTTC. Protein product: CASSLGPSQFYEQYF.

The sample holds a few counts of this clonotype. The chain uses TRBV12-3 or TRBV12-4 and TRBJ2-4, with D perhaps matching TRBD1 or TRBD2 (5 bases each). The V end lost 6 bases, the J end lost 9 bases, and 18 bases lay between the germline ends. The CDR3 is 14 amino acids. The CDR3 sequence: CASSLRDLSSIQYF. The CDR3 bases are TGTGCCAGCAGCCTCCGGGACCTGAGTAGCATTCAGTACTTC.

The genes are TRBV19 and TRBJ1-3, with a weak D call TRBD1 (5 bases). Germline V gene sequence: CDR1 LNHDA, CDR2 SQIVND (reference sequence). V shed 6 bases and J shed 0 bases, with 9 bases lying between them. This CDR3 comprises 14 residues. CDR3 DNA: TGTGCCAGTAGGAGACAGCACTCTGGAAACACCATATATTTT. Residues: CASRRQHSGNTIYF. The whole variable domain, remainder taken from reference TRBV19 and TRBJ1-3, is DGGITQSPKYLFRKEGQNVTLSCEQNLNHDAMYWYRQDPGQGLRLIYYSQIVNDFQKGDIAEGYSVSREKKESFPLTVTSAQKNPTAFYLCASRRQHSGNTIYFGEGSWLTVV.

This clonotype has more than one count but fewer than ten. The rearrangement links TRBV4-2 to TRBJ2-3; D may be TRBD1 (6 bases). The CDR3 is made up of 15 amino acids. The germline V gene has CDR1 LGHNA and CDR2 YNFKEQ. V lost 1 base to trimming and J lost 4 bases, with 12 bases between them. This chain's CDR3 is CASSQGSQGSDTQYF. CDR3 DNA: TGTGCCAGCAGCCAAGGATCGCAGGGGTCAGATACGCAGTATTTT.

This clonotype was observed many times. This chain joins TRBV5-1 and TRBJ2-7, with D possibly called TRBD1 or TRBD2 (5 bases each). The CDR3 spans 12 residues. V shed 8 bases and J shed 1 base, with 10 bases lying between them. Germline V gene data show CDR1 as SGHRS and CDR2 as YFSETQ. Here the CDR3 reads CARERGSYEQYF. DNA of the CDR3: TGCGCCAGGGAGAGGGGATCCTACGAGCAGTACTTC.

The chain employs TRBV20-1 and TRBJ2-7; D is possibly TRBD1 or TRBD2 (5 bases each). The V and J ends lost 5 bases and 5 bases respectively, with 10 bases between them. CDR1 and CDR2 from the germline V gene are DFQATT and SNEGSKA (reference sequence). This CDR3 has 11 residues. As DNA, the CDR3 is TGCAGTGCTTTTGGGACCCACGAGCAGTACTTC. It is translated as CSAFGTHEQYF.

The chain uses TRBV4-1 and TRBJ2-7, with a weak D call TRBD1 (6 bases). This CDR3 contains 15 residues. Looked up from germline, CDR1 is MGHRA and CDR2 is YSYEKL. The V end lost 1 base, the J end lost 7 bases, and 17 bases lay between the germline ends. CDR3 amino acids: CASSQVSVARGEQYF. CDR3 coding DNA: TGCGCCAGCAGCCAAGTTTCGGTTGCCAGGGGTGAGCAGTACTTC.

The CDR3 region has the DNA TGTGCCAGCAGCTTAGGAAGGGGTGTGAACACTGAAGCTTTCTTT. Residues: CASSLGRGVNTEAFF. The rearrangement links TRBV11-3 to TRBJ1-1; D is perhaps TRBD1 (5 bases). Germline CDR1 and CDR2: SGHNT and YENEEA. Between the trimmed V and J ends, which lost 1 base and 0 bases, there was a span of 9 bases. The CDR3 is 15 amino acids.

There are many counts of this clonotype. In DNA form, the CDR3 reads TGTGCCAGCAGAAGCAGGGGCAATCAGCCCCAGCATTTT. This sequence encodes CASRSRGNQPQHF. V is TRBV6-5 and J is TRBJ1-5; maybe TRBD1 (5 bases). Deletions cut 6 bases from V and 2 bases from J, with 8 bases between. The CDR3 is made up of 13 amino acids. From germline, CDR1 is MNHEY and CDR2 SVGAGI.

The chain recombines TRBV15 with TRBJ2-3; perhaps TRBD1 as D (6 bases). Germline CDR1 reads LNHNV; CDR2 reads YYDKDF (reference sequence). This CDR3 spans 13 amino acids. Trimming took 2 bases from V and 6 from J, leaving 9 bases between them. The CDR3 loop is CATSRFRGDTQYF. The CDR3, as DNA: TGTGCCACCAGCAGATTTAGGGGGGATACGCAGTATTTT.

The rearrangement uses TRBV20-1 and TRBJ2-7; 9 nucleotides align to TRBD2. Germline V gives CDR1 DFQATT, CDR2 SNEGSKA (reference sequence). This CDR3 contains 15 residues. V trimming: 6 bases; J trimming: 4 bases; junction bases outside the gene matches: 13. The chain's CDR3 is CSARQGQGLAYEQYF. Here the CDR3 DNA reads TGCAGTGCCCGGCAAGGACAAGGACTAGCGTACGAGCAGTACTTC.

The chain joins TRBV6-6 to TRBJ2-7; possibly TRBD2 for D (6 bases). Deletions cut 6 bases from V and 2 bases from J, with 17 bases between. Per the germline V gene, CDR1 is MNHNY and CDR2 is SVGAGI (reference sequence). This CDR3 contains 15 residues. This CDR3 reads CASRQEGLLAYEQYF. DNA for the CDR3: TGTGCCAGCAGACAAGAAGGACTACTCGCCTACGAGCAGTACTTC.

This clonotype was observed at least ten times. The CDR3 loop is CASRGTGDGYTF. CDR3 in DNA: TGTGCCAGCAGAGGGACAGGGGATGGCTACACCTTC. The V and J genes are TRBV2 and TRBJ1-2; TRBD1 matches 10 bases. Germline values: CDR1 SNHLY, CDR2 FYNNEI. The CDR3 runs to 12 residues. V gave up 6 bases and J gave up 6 bases; unmatched junction bases: 1.

This clonotype was observed a few times. V gene TRBV20-1 combines with J gene TRBJ1-2; no firm D call. V was cut by 2 bases and J by 2 bases, with 6 bases left in between. This CDR3 region has 12 residues. The germline CDR1 and CDR2 sequences are DFQATT and SNEGSKA (reference sequence). The CDR3 loop is CSARLDNYGYTF. CDR3 sequence (DNA): TGCAGTGCTAGACTAGACAACTATGGCTACACCTTC.